Below, 25 T cell receptor beta chains from the same sample are listed, as sequenced in a study of T cell responses to AZD1222 COVID-19 vaccine. Clones were read by immunoSEQ multiplex PCR, and TCRdb kept only the in-frame ones, dropping some. The table records tens of thousands of clones, about 85% of them present only once. The source was peripheral blood, collected 28 days after the second AZD1222 dose. These receptors all come from an adult who received the AZD1222 COVID-19 vaccine.

This clone was seen a single time. The genes are TRBV6-5 and TRBJ1-1, with TRBD1 identical over 7 bases. The V segment lost 6 bases and the J segment 8 bases; nucleotides outside the gene matches: 15. CDR1 and CDR2 from the germline V gene are MNHEY and SVGAGI. The CDR3 is 15 amino acids. The CDR3 protein is CASRPQSGTAAEAFF. DNA of the CDR3: TGTGCCAGCAGACCCCAGTCCGGGACAGCCGCAGAAGCTTTCTTT.

This chain connects TRBV11-2 to TRBJ1-3, with D uncertain. This CDR3 is 15 amino acids long. Germline CDR1 reads SGHAT; CDR2 reads FQNNGV. Trimming removed 2 bases at V and 2 bases at J, with 10 bases between. The CDR3 coding sequence is TGTGCCAGCAGCTTACATCGGGCAACTGGAAACACCATATATTTT. Protein sequence: CASSLHRATGNTIYF.

The chain couples TRBV9 to TRBJ1-1; perhaps TRBD1 as D (5 bases). This CDR3 has 14 residues. V was pared by 0 bases and J by 11 bases, with 17 bases between. Germline V gene data show CDR1 as SGDLS and CDR2 as YYNGEE. This chain's CDR3 is CASSVAAGGGEAFF. The CDR3 DNA reads as TGTGCCAGCAGCGTAGCGGCCGGGGGTGGGGAGGCTTTCTTT.

The chain has TRBV9 and TRBJ1-2; weak D call: TRBD1 (5 bases). This CDR3 contains 12 residues. The germline V gene has CDR1 SGDLS and CDR2 YYNGEE. Between the trimmed V and J ends, which lost 0 bases and 5 bases, there was a span of 5 bases. This CDR3 is CASSVGGYGYTF. Written as DNA, the CDR3 is TGTGCCAGCAGCGTAGGGGGGTATGGCTACACCTTC.

The chain has TRBV30 and TRBJ1-5; D is unresolved. The CDR3 is 13 residues long. In germline, CDR1 is GTSNPN, CDR2 SVGIG (reference sequence). Trimming took 1 base from V and 7 from J, leaving 11 bases between them. In DNA, the CDR3 is TGTGCCTGGAGTGAAGAGGGCAGGCAGCCCCAGCATTTT. Encoded protein: CAWSEEGRQPQHF.

Turning to this clone: The junction shows a germline mismatch at one end, possibly a read error. The chain links TRBV11-2 to TRBJ2-7; either TRBD1 or TRBD2 may supply D (7 bases each). CDR3 length: 14 residues. Germline V lookup: CDR1 SGHAT, CDR2 FQNNGV. CDR3 loop: CASSDRVGGGEQYF. Written as DNA, the CDR3 is TGTGCCAGCAGCGACAGGGTAGGGGGGGGAGAGCAGTATTTC.

The chain carries TRBV19 and TRBJ2-1; 12 bases agree with TRBD2. With V trimmed by 8 bases and J by 4 bases, 6 bases remained unmatched. The CDR3 spans 15 residues. Germline-derived CDR1 and CDR2 are LNHDA and SQIVND (reference sequence). The CDR3 loop reads CASQRTSGVYNEQFF. CDR3 nucleotides: TGTGCCAGTCAAAGGACTAGCGGGGTGTACAATGAGCAGTTCTTC.

The CDR3 is CASAAVPGFQETQYF. The CDR3, as DNA: TGTGCCAGCGCGGCCGTTCCGGGTTTCCAAGAGACCCAGTACTTC. The gene calls are TRBV6-5 and TRBJ2-5, with D unclear. Germline CDR1 MNHEY, CDR2 SVGAGI. This CDR3 has 15 amino acids. The germline V and J ends were trimmed by 8 bases and 1 base, with 17 bases remaining between them.

V and J are TRBV7-2 and TRBJ1-2, with a weak D call TRBD1 (5 bases). V was clipped by 6 bases and J by 7 bases, with 21 bases between them. This CDR3 has 15 amino acids. The germline CDR1 and CDR2 sequences are SGHTA and FQGNSA. As DNA, the CDR3 is TGTGCCAGCAGTGCCACCGGGACCCAGACCGGTGGCTACACCTTC. This gives the protein CASSATGTQTGGYTF.

This clone has a single count. The V gene is TRBV18, the J gene TRBJ2-2, with 7 bases that match TRBD1. Germline CDR1 reads KGHSH; CDR2 reads LQKENI. The CDR3 spans 14 residues. The junction had 5 bases not matched to a gene; V was cut back by 6 bases and J by 4 bases. DNA of the CDR3: TGTGCCAGCTCCCCCGGGACAGCCACCGGGGAGCTGTTTTTT. It translates to CASSPGTATGELFF. Supplemented by reference TRBV18 and TRBJ2-2, the full variable domain reads NAGVMQNPRHLVRRRGQEARLRCSPMKGHSHVYWYRQLPEEGLKFMVYLQKENIIDESGMPKERFSAEFPKEGPSILRIQQVVRGDSAAYFCASSPGTATGELFFGEGSRLTVL.

This sequence joins TRBV6-5 and TRBJ1-2, with D uncertain. The V gene lost 9 bases and the J gene lost 4 bases, with 21 bases spanning the gap. Germline-derived CDR1 and CDR2 are MNHEY and SVGAGI. The length of the CDR3 is 15 residues. CDR3 residues: CASKALPLPTYGYTF. For the CDR3, the DNA is TGTGCCAGTAAGGCTTTACCACTCCCGACCTATGGCTACACCTTC.

The chain carries TRBV6-6 and TRBJ1-5; D call uncertain. Germline V CDR1 and CDR2: MNHNY, SVGAGI (reference sequence). This CDR3 has 12 amino acids. V was trimmed by 2 bases and J by 7 bases, leaving 6 bases between them. CDR3 region: CASSYAEQPQHF. The CDR3 nucleotides read TGTGCCAGCAGTTACGCAGAGCAGCCCCAGCATTTT.

This chain links TRBV5-1 with TRBJ1-2; D is uncertain. Per the germline V gene, CDR1 is SGHRS and CDR2 is YFSETQ. This CDR3 has 14 residues. Trimming shortened V by 0 bases and J by 6 bases, and 12 bases separated the two germline ends. The DNA for the CDR3 is TGCGCCAGCAGCTTGGCAACGGGATCGGATGGCTACACCTTC. It specifies CASSLATGSDGYTF.

This chain uses TRBV7-9 with TRBJ2-1; TRBD2 aligns across 14 bases. The CDR3 sequence is 15 residues long. With 3 bases clipped from V and 8 bases from J, the junction kept 3 bases outside the gene matches. Germline assignment: CDR1 SEHNR and CDR2 FQNEAQ (reference sequence). CDR3 region: CASSLGLAGAYEQFF. As DNA, the CDR3 is TGTGCCAGCAGCTTGGGACTAGCGGGAGCTTATGAGCAGTTCTTC.

The chain links TRBV7-2 to TRBJ2-1, with 16 bases that match TRBD2. CDR1 is SGHTA, CDR2 FQGNSA, per germline. J gave up 9 bases and V 5 bases, and 4 bases lay outside the gene matches. This CDR3 region has 15 residues. CDR3 in DNA: TGTGCCAGCAGCCTAGGGACTAGCGGGAGGGGTGAGCAGTTCTTC. This gives the protein CASSLGTSGRGEQFF.

The chain couples TRBV7-3 to TRBJ2-6, with D hard to call. This CDR3 is 14 amino acids long. Germline V gives CDR1 SGHTA, CDR2 FQGTGA. The V end lost 5 bases, the J end lost 0 bases, and 5 bases lay between the germline ends. The CDR3 here is CASSQDSGANVLTF. DNA of the CDR3: TGTGCCAGCAGCCAAGACTCTGGGGCCAACGTCCTGACTTTC.

V is TRBV18 and J is TRBJ1-5; D may be TRBD1 (6 bases). CDR1 is KGHSH and CDR2 is LQKENI in the germline V gene. Trimming took 1 base from V and 7 from J, leaving 20 bases between them. CDR3 length equals 17 residues. CDR3 loop: CASSPLDSRDGGQPQHF. The CDR3, as DNA: TGTGCCAGCTCACCACTGGATTCAAGGGACGGGGGCCAGCCCCAGCATTTT.

CDR3: CASSPRYGTDTQYF. The CDR3 DNA reads as TGTGCCAGCAGCCCCCGATATGGAACAGATACGCAGTATTTT. V is TRBV7-2 and J is TRBJ2-3; D uncertain. The CDR3 runs 14 residues. Germline-derived CDR1 and CDR2 are SGHTA and FQGNSA. Trimming left V 5 bases short and J 3 bases short, with 12 bases between.

The rearrangement uses TRBV11-2 and TRBJ2-7; weak D call: TRBD2 (6 bases). The germline V gene encodes CDR1 SGHAT and CDR2 FQNNGV. Trimming shortened V by 2 bases and J by 4 bases, and 12 bases separated the two germline ends. The CDR3 is 14 residues long. CDR3 residues: CASSLTGGNYEQYF. The CDR3 nucleotides are TGTGCCAGCAGCTTAACTGGCGGGAATTACGAGCAGTACTTC.

This clone has a handful of counts. The chain links TRBV12-3 or TRBV12-4 to TRBJ2-7; D may be TRBD1 (6 bases). The CDR3 runs 13 residues. Deletions cut 3 bases from V and 5 bases from J, with 11 bases between. CDR3 residues: CASSFAQGHEQYF. As DNA, the CDR3 is TGTGCCAGCAGTTTTGCACAGGGCCACGAGCAGTACTTC.

The chain has TRBV3-1 (or the pseudogene TRBV3-2) and TRBJ2-3; D tentatively fits TRBD1 or TRBD2 (5 bases each). The CDR3 totals 15 residues. The V gene's germline CDR1 is LGHDT and CDR2 YNNKEL (reference sequence). Trimming pared 1 base from V and 5 bases from J, leaving 13 bases between. The CDR3 sequence: CASSQGTGRGDTQYF. The CDR3 DNA is TGTGCCAGCAGCCAAGGAACAGGACGGGGAGATACGCAGTATTTT.

V is TRBV6-7 and J is TRBJ2-7; D remains unclear. TRBV6-7 is classed as an ORF, of uncertain function. The CDR3 extends over 11 amino acids. Trimming removed 0 bases from V and 6 bases from J, with 3 bases in between. The CDR3 loop is CASSYSPEQYF. CDR3 in DNA: TGTGCCAGCAGTTACTCTCCCGAGCAGTACTTC.

The chain employs TRBV27 and TRBJ2-1; 7 nucleotides line up with TRBD1. Germline CDR1 is MNHEY and CDR2 is SMNVEV (reference sequence). After removal of 6 bases from V and 2 bases from J, the junction contained 7 bases not matched to a gene. The CDR3 has 15 amino acids. Written as DNA, the CDR3 is TGTGCCAGCAGGACGACAGGGCTACCCTACAATGAGCAGTTCTTC. Protein: CASRTTGLPYNEQFF.

Sample share makes this clone medium-sized. The chain has TRBV7-2 and TRBJ2-1; tentatively, D is TRBD2 (7 bases). Germline lookup yields CDR1 SGHTA and CDR2 FQGNSA. The CDR3 consists of 14 residues. V was cut by 0 bases and J by 6 bases, with 9 bases left in between. CDR3 region: CASSLAAGANEQFF. Here the CDR3 DNA reads TGTGCCAGCAGCTTAGCTGCGGGGGCCAATGAGCAGTTCTTC.

V gene TRBV30 combines with J gene TRBJ2-7; a weak D match, TRBD1 (6 bases). The CDR3 has 11 residues. CDR1 and CDR2 from the germline V gene are GTSNPN and SVGIG (reference sequence). V was shortened by 2 bases and J by 6 bases, with 8 bases between the two germline ends. CDR3 bases: TGTGCCTGGAGTACAGGGTCCGAGCAGTACTTC. Translating it yields CAWSTGSEQYF.